These 17 T cell receptor beta chains were all obtained from the same sample, sequenced in a study of CD8 T cells in ankylosing spondylitis. TCRdb re-derived calls from the 5' RACE reads in MiXCR, one entry per CDR3 protein. Of under 450,000 distinct CDR3 sequences listed, 20% were seen once; the top ten hold about 12%. The sample comprised blood, either unsorted or a sorted T cell fraction (not recorded which). The receptors come from a male donor with ankylosing spondylitis or in good health (not recorded which).

This chain joins TRBV12-3 or TRBV12-4 and TRBJ2-7; 11 nucleotides line up with TRBD1. This CDR3 is built from 14 residues. V was pared by 6 bases and J by 3 bases, with 4 bases of the junction left unmatched. CDR3 region: CASRAGTGGYEQYF. The CDR3 nucleotides are TGTGCCAGCAGGGCCGGGACAGGGGGCTACGAGCAGTACTTC.

The chain uses TRBV2 and TRBJ2-7; 7 bases map to TRBD2. Germline V lookup: CDR1 SNHLY, CDR2 FYNNEI. This CDR3 has 13 amino acids. V gave up 6 bases and J gave up 4 bases; unmatched junction bases: 6. CDR3 residues: CASRVYSGYEQYF. Here the CDR3 DNA reads TGTGCCAGCAGAGTTTATAGCGGGTACGAGCAGTACTTC.

This clonotype showed up many times. The chain couples TRBV12-3 or TRBV12-4 to TRBJ1-2; 9 bases agree with TRBD1. V trimming: 6 bases; J trimming: 3 bases; junction bases outside the gene matches: 14. The CDR3 consists of 17 residues. The DNA for the CDR3 is TGTGCCAGCAGAGGGACAGGGAATAGGATTTTGGACTATGGCTACACCTTC. Translated: CASRGTGNRILDYGYTF.

The chain recombines TRBV28 with TRBJ2-5, with 12 nucleotides matching TRBD1. Losses at the gene ends were 5 bases for V and 2 bases for J; bases not matched to a gene: 15. This CDR3 spans 19 amino acids. The germline CDR1 and CDR2 sequences are MDHEN and SYDVKM. This CDR3 is CASSPRDRGRMSGQETQYF. The CDR3 coding sequence is TGTGCCAGCAGTCCCCGGGACAGGGGGCGGATGAGCGGTCAAGAGACCCAGTACTTC.

V and J are TRBV2 and TRBJ2-7; D is tentatively TRBD1 or TRBD2 (5 bases each). The V end was cut by 4 bases, the J end by 2 bases, with 15 bases between. Germline CDR1 and CDR2: SNHLY and FYNNEI. The CDR3 length is 15 residues. The DNA for the CDR3 is TGTGCCAGCAGTGGGGACCGGGACCGACCCTACGAGCAGTACTTC. Its protein is CASSGDRDRPYEQYF.

The chain uses TRBV7-3 and TRBJ2-1; 10 bases are a match to TRBD2. CDR3 length: 15 amino acids. After removal of 5 bases from V and 5 bases from J, the junction contained 6 bases not matched to a gene. From germline, CDR1 is SGHTA and CDR2 FQGTGA. The CDR3 nucleotides read TGTGCCAGCAGCCTACTAGCGGGGAATAACAATGAGCAGTTCTTC. Translated, it gives CASSLLAGNNNEQFF.

The chain is built from TRBV28 and TRBJ1-5, with D tentatively TRBD1 (5 bases). This CDR3 is 16 amino acids long. The germline V gene has CDR1 MDHEN and CDR2 SYDVKM. Trimming pared 3 bases from V and 0 bases from J, leaving 12 bases between. The CDR3 bases are TGTGCCAGCAGTTTGGGGTGGGGGTATAGCAATCAGCCCCAGCATTTT. It codes for CASSLGWGYSNQPQHF.

A few counts support this clonotype. J is TRBJ2-3 and V is TRBV29-1; no firm D call. Germline V gene data show CDR1 as SQVTM and CDR2 as ANQGSEA. V was shortened by 1 base and J by 4 bases, with 6 bases between the two germline ends. CDR3 size: 12 residues. The DNA of the CDR3 is TGCAGCGTTGAAGCCCATTCAGATACGCAGTATTTT. Translating gives CSVEAHSDTQYF.

This clonotype came up a few times. One end of the junction varies from germline; a read error may be responsible. DNA of the CDR3: TGTGCCAGCAGCCAGAACGGCCCGGGCAAGGATTTT. This sequence encodes CASSQNGPGKDF. The J gene is TRBJ2-3, the V gene TRBV3-1; no firm D call. Germline lookup yields CDR1 LGHDT and CDR2 YNNKEL (reference sequence). CDR3 length equals 12 residues.

This chain connects TRBV12-3 or TRBV12-4 to TRBJ2-4, with 8 bases lining up with TRBD1. The length of the CDR3 is 11 residues. V was pared by 1 base and J by 16 bases, with 3 bases of the junction left unmatched. CDR3 in DNA: TGTGCCAGCAGTTTAGGACAGGGGAAATACTTC. Residues: CASSLGQGKYF.

This rearrangement joins TRBV7-9 to TRBJ1-1; D ambiguous. V gave up 5 bases and J gave up 5 bases, with 12 bases separating them. The CDR3 totals 13 residues. The germline CDR1 and CDR2 sequences are SEHNR and FQNEAQ (reference sequence). CDR3 sequence: CASSERIGTEAFF. CDR3 sequence (DNA): TGTGCCAGCAGCGAGCGGATCGGGACTGAAGCTTTCTTT.

This clonotype showed up just a few times. V is TRBV15 and J is TRBJ2-1; 8 bases fit TRBD2. In germline, CDR1 is LNHNV, CDR2 YYDKDF (reference sequence). CDR3 size: 15 residues. The J segment lost 8 bases and the V segment lost 1 base, leaving 7 bases of the junction unmatched. The CDR3 protein is CATSRGRGGRDEQFF. DNA for the CDR3: TGTGCCACCAGCAGAGGTCGGGGGGGTCGCGATGAGCAGTTCTTC.

The CDR3 DNA reads as TGTGCCAGCAGGCCAGAGGCAAAACGAAACACCATATATTTT. As protein: CASRPEAKRNTIYF. This sequence joins TRBV12-3 or TRBV12-4 and TRBJ1-3; D ambiguous. V was cut by 6 bases and J by 5 bases, with 14 bases left in between. This CDR3 has 14 amino acids.

The gene calls are TRBV5-8 and TRBJ2-2; D is undetermined. The CDR3 covers 14 residues. In germline, CDR1 is SGHTS, CDR2 YDEGEE. V was cut by 5 bases and J by 6 bases, with 14 bases left in between. CDR3 sequence: CASRAWSDPGELFF. CDR3 DNA: TGTGCCAGCAGGGCTTGGTCTGACCCCGGGGAGCTGTTTTTT.

This clonotype was seen more than once but under ten times. The V and J genes are TRBV10-3 and TRBJ2-7, with 9 bases matching TRBD1. In germline, CDR1 is ENHRY, CDR2 SYGVKD. This CDR3 region has 14 residues. V lost 7 bases and J lost 5; bases outside the gene matches: 9. CDR3 DNA: TGTGCCATCAATCCCGGGACAGGGCTCAACGAGCAGTACTTC. Translation gives CAINPGTGLNEQYF.

This clonotype was detected ten times or more. J is TRBJ2-7 and V is TRBV9, with TRBD1 matching over 7 bases. The CDR3 consists of 14 residues. V trimming: 4 bases; J trimming: 4 bases; junction bases outside the gene matches: 8. Germline values: CDR1 SGDLS, CDR2 YYNGEE. Written as DNA, the CDR3 is TGTGCCAGCAGCCAGGGGGACAGTCATTACGAGCAGTACTTC. This translates into CASSQGDSHYEQYF.

The chain is built from TRBV29-1 and TRBJ2-2; D gene unclear. Looked up from germline, CDR1 is SQVTM and CDR2 is ANQGSEA. V gave up 7 bases and J gave up 8 bases, with 11 bases separating them. The CDR3 contains 11 residues. CDR3 coding DNA: TGCAGCGGCCGCCTCTGGGGGGAGCTGTTTTTT. It codes for CSGRLWGELFF.